This TCR beta chain was documented in a study of blood T cell repertoires in COVID-19. Study background: Material from acute and convalescent COVID-19 was sourced from the United States, Italy and Spain. Nucleic acid was either cDNA or gDNA, and it came from T cells, B-cell-depleted T cells, or PBMCs.

This clone showed up just once. Original data processing: From reference gene primer amplification, estimates of nucleated cell counts were derived. Clones were read by immunoSEQ multiplex PCR, and TCRdb kept only the in-frame ones, dropping some. V and J calls and clone size come straight from that table; D and trimming were deduced from the DNA. The profile shows 28,000 or so clones, around 88% of them singletons. Germline assignment: CDR1 SGHRS and CDR2 YFSETQ. The CDR3 covers 15 residues. Trimming took 1 base from V and 3 from J, leaving 11 bases between them. This chain links TRBV5-1 with TRBJ2-1, with TRBD2 as a possible D gene (5 bases). The sequenced sample consisted of peripheral blood. This clonotype originated in a human donor in a cohort sampled during active COVID-19. CDR3 sequence (DNA): TGCGCCAGCAGCTTGTCGAGACGGGACTACAATGAGCAGTTCTTC. This sequence encodes CASSLSRRDYNEQFF.